This is a list of T cell receptor beta chains from one sample in a study of OX40 agonist ivuxolimab in advanced cancers. TCRdb's table, derived via immunoSEQ multiplex PCR, lists solely in-frame clones and lacks some. The table lists about 80,000 clones, around 94% of them singletons. The specimen was CD4+ or CD8+ T cells sorted from blood, collected in a trial of the OX40 agonist ivuxolimab. The receptor source for this set is an adult with an advanced solid tumor such as melanoma, head and neck, liver or kidney cancer. Each CDR3 is given with its conserved first and last residue. Fields, in order: J gene, V gene, clone size, CDR3 protein. Not all rows give a size; the values are once, few, many and, for expanded clones, a class.

>NA|TRBV5-1|NA
CASSSPGPPYEQYF
>TRBJ2-3|TRBV7-2|NA
CASRPSGRDTQYF
>TRBJ1-1|TRBV27|NA
CASISRTGSTEAFF
>TRBJ1-5|TRBV18|NA
CASSPSTGPQPQHF
>TRBJ1-2|TRBV6-6|NA
CASSDGQGLYYGYTF
>TRBJ1-5|TRBV4-3|NA
CASSQEDRGGQPQHF
>TRBJ2-3|TRBV7-3|NA
CASSLTGLTDTQYF
>TRBJ2-7|TRBV7-6|NA
CASSSGPLLEQYF
>TRBJ2-1|TRBV9|NA
CASSFEGNSYNEQFF
>TRBJ1-4|TRBV5-1|NA
CASSPGQGARGEKLFF
>TRBJ1-1|TRBV7-2|NA
CASSLRASPNAEAFF
>TRBJ1-2|TRBV18|NA
CASSPSAQGSHGYTF
>TRBJ1-2|TRBV7-2|NA
CASSGRTGTYGYTF
>TRBJ1-2|TRBV19|NA
CASSTNPPDVRYGYTF
>TRBJ2-3|TRBV11-2|NA
CASSHPWDFTDTQYF
>TRBJ1-2|TRBV10-3|NA
CAITERTGNGYTF
>TRBJ2-3|TRBV7-2|once
CASSRSRADTQYF
>TRBJ2-1|TRBV7-6|NA
CASSLAGTSGFRNEQFF
>TRBJ2-1|TRBV1|NA
CTSSQVRAELYNEQFF
>TRBJ2-3|TRBV28|few
CASSLLTDTQYF
>TRBJ2-1|TRBV6-1|NA
CASSEGPGLAGNNEQFF
>TRBJ2-5|TRBV4-1|NA
CASSRLRGETQYF
>TRBJ2-3|TRBV9|NA
CASSATSGDTQYF
>TRBJ1-4|TRBV28|NA
CASSLEEKLFF
>TRBJ2-5|TRBV18|NA
CASSPPQETQYF
>TRBJ2-1|TRBV4-3|NA
CASSQNRNEQFF
>TRBJ2-7|TRBV5-1|NA
CASSLAAGVGYEQYF
>TRBJ1-3|TRBV2|NA
CASRDGQAGNTIYF
>TRBJ2-7|TRBV6-1|few
CASSEFGNSYEQYF
>TRBJ1-1|TRBV2|NA
CASTLNTEAFF
>TRBJ1-1|TRBV6-4|NA
CASRPGTGAQAFF
>TRBJ1-1|TRBV4-1|few
CASSQGWTAQNTEAFF
>TRBJ1-5|TRBV7-2|NA
CASSLATNNQPQHF
>TRBJ1-3|TRBV5-1|NA
CASSLGLGVSGNTIYF
>TRBJ1-3|TRBV4-3|NA
CASSQDSGNTIYF
>TRBJ1-6|TRBV25-1|NA
CASSATGNSPLHF
>TRBJ1-2|TRBV7-9|NA
CASSFGGQGGYTF
>TRBJ1-1|TRBV30|NA
CAWSEYMNTEAFF
>TRBJ1-2|TRBV6-1|NA
CASSEAGGVEGYTF
>TRBJ1-5|TRBV28|NA
CASSLYRGSGQPQHF
>TRBJ1-2|TRBV20-1|NA
CSASRGYTF
>TRBJ2-7|TRBV11-3|once
CASSLGGTHYEQYF
>TRBJ2-2|TRBV18|NA
CAGAGKNTGELFF
>TRBJ1-1|TRBV19|NA
CASSIVGGARTEAFF
>TRBJ2-3|TRBV30|few
CAWSTPWGTGSTDTQYF
>TRBJ2-3|TRBV19|NA
CASSRGLAGADTQYF
>TRBJ1-2|TRBV18|NA
CASSPGTARLQGYTF
>TRBJ2-1|TRBV5-1|NA
CASSNLASPSGSSHYNEQFF
>TRBJ2-7|TRBV18|NA
CASSTGAPHEQYF
>TRBJ1-2|TRBV28|NA
CASSPPSGGQGRGGYTF
>TRBJ2-7|TRBV21-1|NA
CASSKSFGLAHYEQYF
>TRBJ2-3|TRBV7-7|NA
CASSLNPGASTDTQYF
>TRBJ2-5|TRBV7-8|NA
CASTQSTGVGETQYF
>TRBJ2-5|TRBV18|NA
CASSPGETQYF
>TRBJ1-5|TRBV6-5|NA
CASSYSKRIQPQHF